This TCR beta chain stems from a study of T cells in Graves' hyperthyroidism and ophthalmopathy. TCR beta CDR3 sequences were amplified from RNA transcripts. A first-round RT-PCR of the TCR CDR3 used the HTBI primer set. Via MiXCR, TCRdb re-called the multiplex PCR reads, giving one row per CDR3 protein. The sample has about 290,000 distinct CDR3 sequences; roughly 15% are singletons. Regarding the study as a whole: Ophthalmopathy was distinguished from stable hyperthyroidism by 13 V-J signatures. Ophthalmopathy was identified by the model a median about seven months ahead of onset.

This clonotype was seen ten or more times. Its target is not known. Patients aged 18 to 65 with hyperthyroidism were newly diagnosed, with duration under 2 months. Patients with uncontrolled infections, other autoimmune diseases, pregnancy or lactation were excluded. Sequenced input: blood. The clonotype was recovered from a man aged 25 to 40 with Graves' hyperthyroidism.

CDR3 DNA: TGCGCCAGCAGCCTTGGGACTAGCGTACGCACCGGGGAGCTGTTTTTT. Translating it yields CASSLGTSVRTGELFF. The chain carries TRBV5-1 and TRBJ2-2, with 10 bases aligning to TRBD2. This CDR3 is built from 16 residues. Germline V gene data show CDR1 as SGHRS and CDR2 as YFSETQ. With 4 bases clipped from V and 4 bases from J, the junction kept 7 bases outside the gene matches.